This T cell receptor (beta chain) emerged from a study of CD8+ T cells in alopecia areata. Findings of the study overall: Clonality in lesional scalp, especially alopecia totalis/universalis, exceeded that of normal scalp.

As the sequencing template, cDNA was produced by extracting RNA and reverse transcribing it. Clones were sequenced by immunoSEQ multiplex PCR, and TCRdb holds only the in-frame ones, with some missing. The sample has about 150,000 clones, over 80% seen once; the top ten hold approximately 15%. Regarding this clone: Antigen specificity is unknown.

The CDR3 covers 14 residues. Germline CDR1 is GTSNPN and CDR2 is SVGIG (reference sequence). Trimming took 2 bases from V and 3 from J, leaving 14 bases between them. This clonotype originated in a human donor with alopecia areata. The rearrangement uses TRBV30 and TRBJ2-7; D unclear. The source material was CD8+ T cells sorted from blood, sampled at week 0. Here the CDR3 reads CAWSHSGGVYEQYF. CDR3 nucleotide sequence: TGTGCCTGGAGTCATTCAGGCGGAGTCTACGAGCAGTACTTC. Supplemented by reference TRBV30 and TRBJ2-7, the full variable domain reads SQTIHQWPATLVQPVGSPLSLECTVEGTSNPNLYWYRQAAGRGLQLLFYSVGIGQISSEVPQNLSASRPQDRQFILSSKKLLLSDSGFYLCAWSHSGGVYEQYFGPGTRLTVT.